This TCR beta chain was obtained from a study of blood T cell repertoires in COVID-19. J lost 5 bases, V lost 1 base, and 5 bases had no gene match. The V gene's germline CDR1 is LNHNV and CDR2 YYDKDF (reference sequence). CDR3 length: 15 residues. Libraries were prepared by immunoSEQ multiplex PCR; TCRdb keeps only in-frame clonotypes and omits some of them. The sample holds 130,000 or so clones, around 89% seen once. The sample consisted of peripheral blood. The receptor's source is a man aged 70-80 years with active COVID-19. The chain uses TRBV15 and TRBJ2-1, with TRBD2 matching 7 bases. CDR3 amino acids: CATSRGSSGNNEQFF. The DNA for the CDR3 is TGTGCCACCAGCAGAGGGTCTAGCGGCAACAATGAGCAGTTCTTC.